This T cell receptor (beta chain) comes out of a study of beta chain features in type 1 diabetes. Study as a whole: Healthy donors and patients had similar age, gender and cell yields.

Study-wide results and limits: Within the patient group, naive, central memory and Treg TCRB repertoires appeared more similar to each other than within healthy donors. Possible PCR preference for shorter templates applied equally to patients and controls.

Reverse transcription of all isolated RNA meant that expressed TCRB transcripts were sequenced. Assay: immunoSEQ multiplex PCR; the TCRdb copy retains only in-frame clones and omits some. The profile shows roughly 230,000 clones, 7.5% to 10% of them singletons. V was pared by 6 bases and J by 3 bases, with 22 bases between. The CDR3 sequence is 17 residues long. Germline CDR1 SNHLY, CDR2 FYNNEI. This clone occurred a few times. What it binds is not known. The specimen sequenced was naive CD4+ T cells from blood. The chain uses TRBV2 and TRBJ2-3; a possible D gene is TRBD1 (6 bases). The clonotype comes from a woman between 18 and 29 years old in good health. In nucleotides, the CDR3 is TGTGCCAGCAGCGGGACACCAGGCCGGCGGGTAACAGATACGCAGTATTTT. Protein: CASSGTPGRRVTDTQYF.